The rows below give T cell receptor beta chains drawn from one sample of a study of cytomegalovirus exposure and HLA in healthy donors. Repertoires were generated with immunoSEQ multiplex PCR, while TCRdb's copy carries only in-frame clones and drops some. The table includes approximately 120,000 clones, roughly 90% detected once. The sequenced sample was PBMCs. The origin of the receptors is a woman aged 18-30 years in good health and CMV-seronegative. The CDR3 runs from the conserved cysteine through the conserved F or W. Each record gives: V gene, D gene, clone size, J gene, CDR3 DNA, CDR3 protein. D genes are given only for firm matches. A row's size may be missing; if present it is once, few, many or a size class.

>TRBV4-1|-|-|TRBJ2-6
TGCGCCAGCAGCCAGGTCGACAGTGCTGGGGCCAACGTCCTGACTTTC
CASSQVDSAGANVLTF
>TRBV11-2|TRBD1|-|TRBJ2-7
TGTGCCAGCAGCGCGACAGGGGGCCCCTACGAGCAGTACTTC
CASSATGGPYEQYF
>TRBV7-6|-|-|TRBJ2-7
TGTGCCAGCAGCTTAGGGACACCCTACGAGCAGTACTTC
CASSLGTPYEQYF
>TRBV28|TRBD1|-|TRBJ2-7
TGTGCCAGTGAGGCTACGGGACAGCTGTACGAGCAGTACTTC
CASEATGQLYEQYF
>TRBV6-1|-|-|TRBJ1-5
TGTGCCATCACAAAACAGGAGGGTCAGCCCCAGCATTTT
CAITKQEGQPQHF
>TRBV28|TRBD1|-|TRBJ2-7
TGTGCCACCTCCGCCCCGGGACAGGGAACCTACGAGCAGTACTTC
CATSAPGQGTYEQYF
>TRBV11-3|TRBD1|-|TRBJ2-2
TGTGCCAGCAGCTTACCACAGGGGGCAGTTATAAACACCGGGGAGCTGTTTTTT
CASSLPQGAVINTGELFF
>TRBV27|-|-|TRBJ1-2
TGTGCCAGCAGTTCCGTCACAGGGATCGGCTACACCTTC
CASSSVTGIGYTF
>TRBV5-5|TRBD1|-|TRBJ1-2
TGTGCCAGCAGGGCATCGGGACAGGGAGGATCTCCCATCTATGGCTACACCTTC
CASRASGQGGSPIYGYTF
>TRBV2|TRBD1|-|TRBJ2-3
TGTGCCAGTCGACAGGGAATCACAGATACGCAGTATTTT
CASRQGITDTQYF
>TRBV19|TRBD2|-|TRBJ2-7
TGTGCCAGTAGTCCTAGCGGGGGAGCCTACGAGCAGTACTTC
CASSPSGGAYEQYF
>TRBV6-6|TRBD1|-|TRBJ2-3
TGTGCCAGCCGGGACAGGACAGATACGCAGTATTTT
CASRDRTDTQYF
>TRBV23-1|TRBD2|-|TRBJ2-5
TGCGCCAGGAAGTCCAGAGCGGGAAGAGAGACCCAGTACTTC
CARKSRAGRETQYF
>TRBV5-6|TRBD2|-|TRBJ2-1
TGTGCCAGCAGCCCCCCCCTCCTAGCGGGAGTAGACAATGAGCAGTTCTTC
CASSPPLLAGVDNEQFF
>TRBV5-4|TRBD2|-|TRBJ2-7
TGTGCCAGCAGCTCTGGACTAGCGAGGTACGAGCAGTACTTC
CASSSGLARYEQYF
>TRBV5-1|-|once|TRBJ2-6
TGCGCCAGCAGCCCGGGACATATTAGCTCTGGGGCCAACGTCCTGACTTTC
CASSPGHISSGANVLTF
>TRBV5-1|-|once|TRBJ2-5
TGCGCCAGCAGCTTCCAGGGGCGTGAGACCCAGTACTTC
CASSFQGRETQYF
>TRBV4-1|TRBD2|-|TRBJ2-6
TGCGCCAGCAGCCAAGGGCTAGCGGGAGTCTTGAAGGCCAACGTCCTGACTTTC
CASSQGLAGVLKANVLTF
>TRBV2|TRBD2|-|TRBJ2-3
TGTGCCAGCAGGGGGACTAGCGCAGATACGCAGTATTTT
CASRGTSADTQYF
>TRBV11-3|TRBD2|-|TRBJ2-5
TGTGCCAGCAGCCCCGGGGAGGGCCCGCAAGAGACCCAGTACTTC
CASSPGEGPQETQYF
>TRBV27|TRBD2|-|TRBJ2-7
TGTGCCAGCAGTTTACGATTCGGGACTAGCGCCACCTACGAGCAGTACTTC
CASSLRFGTSATYEQYF
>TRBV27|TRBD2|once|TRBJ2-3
TGTGCCAGCACCCGGCGATTACTAGCGGGCCCCACAGATACGCAGTATTTT
CASTRRLLAGPTDTQYF
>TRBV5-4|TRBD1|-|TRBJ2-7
TGTGCCAGCAGCTTGGAAGGGGGCCTCCTTCGGCAGTACTTC
CASSLEGGLLRQYF
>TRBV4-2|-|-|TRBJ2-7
TGTGCCAGCAGCCAAGGGCCGGGAGACGAGCAGTACTTC
CASSQGPGDEQYF
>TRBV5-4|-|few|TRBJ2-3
TGTGCCAGCAGCTTGTTGCGCTCTAGCACAGATACGCAGTATTTT
CASSLLRSSTDTQYF
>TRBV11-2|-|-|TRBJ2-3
TGTGCCAGCAGCTTGACTTATGGCACAGATACGCAGTATTTT
CASSLTYGTDTQYF
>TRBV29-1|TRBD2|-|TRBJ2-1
TGCAGCGTCGTACCGGGACTAGCGAAGATCAATGAGCAGTTCTTC
CSVVPGLAKINEQFF
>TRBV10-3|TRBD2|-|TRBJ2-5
TGTGCCACTACCCCAGGACTAGCAGAGACCCAGTACTTC
CATTPGLAETQYF
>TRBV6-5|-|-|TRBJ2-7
TGTGCCAGCAGTTACGAAGGAGGACAGCGCTACGAGCAGTACTTC
CASSYEGGQRYEQYF
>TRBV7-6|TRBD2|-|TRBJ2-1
TGTGCCAGCAGCACCCTAGCGGCGCTAAGCAATGAGCAGTTCTTC
CASSTLAALSNEQFF
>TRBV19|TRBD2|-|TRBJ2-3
TGTGCCAGTAGTATAGCGGGAGGTGGCACAGATACGCAGTATTTT
CASSIAGGGTDTQYF
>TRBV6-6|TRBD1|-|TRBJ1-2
TGTGCCAGCAGTTACTCAGGACAGGAAGGTGGCTACACCTTC
CASSYSGQEGGYTF
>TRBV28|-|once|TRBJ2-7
TGTGCCAGCAGGCCCATTGGGGAGCCCTCCTACGAGCAGTACTTC
CASRPIGEPSYEQYF
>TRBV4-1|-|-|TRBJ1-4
TGCGCCAGCAGCCACCCGGACAGTGGTGAAAAACTGTTTTTT
CASSHPDSGEKLFF
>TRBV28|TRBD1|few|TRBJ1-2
TGTGCCAGCAGCCTCCTTTACAAGGGGGCGGATGGCTACACCTTC
CASSLLYKGADGYTF
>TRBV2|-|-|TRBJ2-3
TGTGCCAGCAGAAGGGCGGGTTACCGGCCAGATACGCAGTATTTT
CASRRAGYRPDTQYF
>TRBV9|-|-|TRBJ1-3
TGTGCCAGCAGCCCCTTCTCTTCCTCTGGAAACACCATATATTTT
CASSPFSSSGNTIYF
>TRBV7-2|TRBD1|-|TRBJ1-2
TGTGCCAGCAGCTCCCGGGACAGGGGTTCGGGAGGCTACACCTTC
CASSSRDRGSGGYTF
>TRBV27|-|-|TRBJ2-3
TGTGCCAGCAGTTTCGGTACTGGCGGTGGCACAGATACGCAGTATTTT
CASSFGTGGGTDTQYF
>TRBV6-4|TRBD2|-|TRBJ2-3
TGTGCCAGCAGTGATCAAGCGGGAGGCCCCACAGATACGCAGTATTTT
CASSDQAGGPTDTQYF
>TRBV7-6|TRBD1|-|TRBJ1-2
TGTGCCAGCAAACGCCGGGACAGGCTACCAGCTGGGTATGGCTACACCTTC
CASKRRDRLPAGYGYTF
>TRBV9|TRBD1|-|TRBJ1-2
TGTGCCAGCAGCGGGACAGGGTTTCACGTTAGTGGCTACACCTTC
CASSGTGFHVSGYTF
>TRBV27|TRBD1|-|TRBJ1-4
TGTGCCAGCAGCCTCGGGACAGGGAGATCTGAAAAACTGTTTTTT
CASSLGTGRSEKLFF
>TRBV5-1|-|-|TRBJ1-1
TGCGCCAGCAGCTTGGACGGGAACGAAGCTTTCTTT
CASSLDGNEAFF
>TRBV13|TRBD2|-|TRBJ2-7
TGTGCCAGCAGCAGGACCGGGACTAGCGGGATTCCCCACGAGCAGTACTTC
CASSRTGTSGIPHEQYF
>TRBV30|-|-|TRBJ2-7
TGTGCCTGGGGGGACAGCGGGTACGAGCAGTACTTC
CAWGDSGYEQYF